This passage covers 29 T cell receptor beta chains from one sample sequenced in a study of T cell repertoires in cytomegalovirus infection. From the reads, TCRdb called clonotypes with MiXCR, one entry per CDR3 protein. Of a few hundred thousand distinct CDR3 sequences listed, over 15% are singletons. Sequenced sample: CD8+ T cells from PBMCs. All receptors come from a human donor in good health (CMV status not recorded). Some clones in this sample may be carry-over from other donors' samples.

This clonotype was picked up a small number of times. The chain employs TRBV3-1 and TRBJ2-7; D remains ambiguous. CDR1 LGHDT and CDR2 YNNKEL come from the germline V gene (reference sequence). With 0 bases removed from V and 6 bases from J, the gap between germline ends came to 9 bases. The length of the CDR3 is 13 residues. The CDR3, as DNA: TGTGCCAGCAGCCAAGACGGCGGTGTCGAGCAGTACTTC. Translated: CASSQDGGVEQYF.

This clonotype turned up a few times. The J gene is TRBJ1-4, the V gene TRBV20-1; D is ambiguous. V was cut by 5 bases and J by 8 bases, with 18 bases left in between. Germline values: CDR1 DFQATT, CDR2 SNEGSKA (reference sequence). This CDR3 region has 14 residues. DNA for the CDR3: TGCAGTGCTCTTGGAATCGGATATGGCGAAAAACTGTTTTTT. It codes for CSALGIGYGEKLFF.

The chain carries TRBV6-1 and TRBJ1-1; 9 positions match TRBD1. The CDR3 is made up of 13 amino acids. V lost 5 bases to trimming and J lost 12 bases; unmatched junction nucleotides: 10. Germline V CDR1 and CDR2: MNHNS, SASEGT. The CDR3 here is CASSFDRGALSFF. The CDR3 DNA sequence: TGTGCCAGCAGTTTCGACAGGGGGGCTTTGTCTTTCTTT.

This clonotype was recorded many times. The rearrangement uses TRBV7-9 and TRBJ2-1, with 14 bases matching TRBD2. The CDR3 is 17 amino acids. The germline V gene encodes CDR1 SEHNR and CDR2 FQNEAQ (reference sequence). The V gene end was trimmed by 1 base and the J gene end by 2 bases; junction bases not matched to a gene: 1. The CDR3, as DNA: TGTGCCAGCAGCTTAGGGGGACTAGCGGGGGCCTACAATGAGCAGTTCTTC. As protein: CASSLGGLAGAYNEQFF.

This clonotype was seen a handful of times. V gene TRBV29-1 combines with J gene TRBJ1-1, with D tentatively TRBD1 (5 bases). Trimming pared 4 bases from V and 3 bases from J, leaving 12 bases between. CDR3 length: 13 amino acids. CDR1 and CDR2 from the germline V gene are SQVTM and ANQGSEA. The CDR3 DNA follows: TGCAGCGTTGGAGGGAGGGACGACACTGAAGCTTTCTTT. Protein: CSVGGRDDTEAFF.

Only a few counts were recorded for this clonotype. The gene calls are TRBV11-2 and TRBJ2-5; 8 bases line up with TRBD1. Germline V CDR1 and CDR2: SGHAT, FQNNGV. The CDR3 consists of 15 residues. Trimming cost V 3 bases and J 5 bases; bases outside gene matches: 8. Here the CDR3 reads CASSFDRGSSETQYF. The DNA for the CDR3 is TGTGCCAGCAGCTTTGACAGGGGTAGTTCGGAGACCCAGTACTTC.

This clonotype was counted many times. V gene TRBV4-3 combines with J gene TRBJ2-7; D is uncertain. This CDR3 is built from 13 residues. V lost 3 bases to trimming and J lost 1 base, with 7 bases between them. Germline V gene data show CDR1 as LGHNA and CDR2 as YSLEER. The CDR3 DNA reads TGCGCCAGCAGCCAGGGATCGTCCTACGAGCAGTACTTC. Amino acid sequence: CASSQGSSYEQYF.

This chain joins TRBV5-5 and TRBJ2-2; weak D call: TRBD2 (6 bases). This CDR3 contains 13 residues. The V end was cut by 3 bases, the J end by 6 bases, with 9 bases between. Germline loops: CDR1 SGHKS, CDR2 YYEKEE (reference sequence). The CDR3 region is CASSWGVAGELFF. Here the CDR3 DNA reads TGTGCCAGCAGCTGGGGGGTAGCCGGGGAGCTGTTTTTT.

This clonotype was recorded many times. Here the CDR3 reads CASSLRTGDFNYGYTF. The CDR3 nucleotides read TGTGCCAGCAGCCTGCGGACAGGGGATTTTAACTATGGCTACACCTTC. The gene calls are TRBV7-6 and TRBJ1-2; 9 positions match TRBD1. CDR3 length: 16 amino acids. After removal of 5 bases from V and 1 base from J, the junction contained 8 bases not matched to a gene. Germline CDR1 SGHVS, CDR2 FNYEAQ.

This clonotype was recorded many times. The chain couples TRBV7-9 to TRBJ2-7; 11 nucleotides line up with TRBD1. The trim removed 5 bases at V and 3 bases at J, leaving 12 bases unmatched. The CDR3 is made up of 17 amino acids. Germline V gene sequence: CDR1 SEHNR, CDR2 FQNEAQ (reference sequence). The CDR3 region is CASSNPGQGDTDYEQYF. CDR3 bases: TGTGCCAGCAGCAACCCGGGACAGGGGGACACGGACTACGAGCAGTACTTC.

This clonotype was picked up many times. The CDR3 DNA reads as TGTGCCAGCGGATGGACAGGGGGCATAGGTGGAAACACCATATATTTT. Its protein is CASGWTGGIGGNTIYF. The rearrangement joins TRBV7-8 to TRBJ1-3, with 11 bases fitting TRBD1. The CDR3 sequence is 16 residues long. Germline CDR1 SGHVS, CDR2 FQNEAQ. The V gene end was trimmed by 8 bases and the J gene end by 3 bases; junction bases not matched to a gene: 9.

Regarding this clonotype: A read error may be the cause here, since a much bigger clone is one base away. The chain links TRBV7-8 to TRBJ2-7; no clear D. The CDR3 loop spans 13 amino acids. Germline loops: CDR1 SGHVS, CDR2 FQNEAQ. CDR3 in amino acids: CVSLGVDSYEQYF. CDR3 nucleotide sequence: TGTGTCAGTTTAGGAGTGGACTCCTACGAGCAGTACTTC.

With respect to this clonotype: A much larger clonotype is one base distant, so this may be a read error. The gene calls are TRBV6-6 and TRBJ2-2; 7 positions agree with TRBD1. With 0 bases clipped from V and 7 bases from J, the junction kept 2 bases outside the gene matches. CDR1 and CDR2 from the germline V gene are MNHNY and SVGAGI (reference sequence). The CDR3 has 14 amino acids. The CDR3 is CASSYSTGYGELFF. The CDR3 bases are TGTGCCAGCAGTTACTCGACAGGGTACGGGGAGCTGTTTTTT.

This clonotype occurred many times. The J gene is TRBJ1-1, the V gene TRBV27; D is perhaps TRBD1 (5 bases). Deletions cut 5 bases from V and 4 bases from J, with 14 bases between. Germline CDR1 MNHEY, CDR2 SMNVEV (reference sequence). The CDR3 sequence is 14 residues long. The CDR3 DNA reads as TGTGCCAGCAGTCCCTGGGGGGATGGCACTGAAGCTTTCTTT. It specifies CASSPWGDGTEAFF.

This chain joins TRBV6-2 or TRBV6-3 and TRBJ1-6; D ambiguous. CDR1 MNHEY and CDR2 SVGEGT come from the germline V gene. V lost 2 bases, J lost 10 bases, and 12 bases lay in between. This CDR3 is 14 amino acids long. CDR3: CASSYDKRESPLHF. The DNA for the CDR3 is TGTGCCAGCAGTTACGACAAGCGGGAGTCACCCCTCCACTTT.

The CDR3, as DNA: TGTGCCAGCAGCCCGGTAGGACCTCGCACTGAAGCTTTCTTT. Translated: CASSPVGPRTEAFF. V is TRBV5-6 and J is TRBJ1-1; no definite D call. Germline assignment: CDR1 SGHDT and CDR2 YYEEEE. Trimming took 4 bases from V and 4 from J, leaving 14 bases between them. The length of the CDR3 is 14 residues.

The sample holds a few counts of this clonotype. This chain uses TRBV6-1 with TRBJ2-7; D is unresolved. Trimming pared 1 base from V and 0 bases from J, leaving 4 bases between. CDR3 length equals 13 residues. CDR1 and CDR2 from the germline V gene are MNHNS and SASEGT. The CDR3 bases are TGTGCCAGCAGTGAAGAGGTCTCCTACGAGCAGTACTTC. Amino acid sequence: CASSEEVSYEQYF.

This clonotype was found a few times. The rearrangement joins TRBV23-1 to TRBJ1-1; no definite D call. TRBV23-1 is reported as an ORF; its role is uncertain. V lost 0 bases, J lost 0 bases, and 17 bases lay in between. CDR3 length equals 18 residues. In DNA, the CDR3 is TGCGCCAGCAGTCAATCCAGCCTCCTTGGGCAGCTGAACACTGAAGCTTTCTTT. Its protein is CASSQSSLLGQLNTEAFF.

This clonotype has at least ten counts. The CDR3 loop is CASSSPGGIDNSPLHF. The CDR3 nucleotides read TGTGCCAGCAGCTCCCCGGGGGGAATCGATAATTCACCCCTCCACTTT. The rearrangement links TRBV7-8 to TRBJ1-6, with a possible D match to TRBD1 (5 bases). The CDR3 runs 16 residues. Germline V gene sequence: CDR1 SGHVS, CDR2 FQNEAQ. Trimming took 4 bases from V and 5 from J, leaving 15 bases between them. Together with reference TRBV7-8 and TRBJ1-6, the CDR3 gives the full variable domain: GAGVSQSPRYKVAKRGQDVALRCDPISGHVSLFWYQQALGQGPEFLTYFQNEAQLDKSGLPSDRFFAERPEGSVSTLKIQRTQQEDSAVYLCASSSPGGIDNSPLHFGNGTRLTVT.

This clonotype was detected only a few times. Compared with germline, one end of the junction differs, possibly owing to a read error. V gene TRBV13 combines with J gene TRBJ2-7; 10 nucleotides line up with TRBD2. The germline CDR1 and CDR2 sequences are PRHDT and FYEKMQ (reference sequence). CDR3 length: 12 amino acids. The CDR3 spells CASSAPGLAVIF. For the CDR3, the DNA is TGTGCCAGCAGCGCCCCCGGACTAGCGGTGATCTTC. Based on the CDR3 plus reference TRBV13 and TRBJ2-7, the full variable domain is AAGVIQSPRHLIKEKRETATLKCYPIPRHDTVYWYQQGPGQDPQFLISFYEKMQSDKGSIPDRFSAQQFSDYHSELNMSSLELGDSALYFCASSAPGLAVIFGPGTRLTVT.

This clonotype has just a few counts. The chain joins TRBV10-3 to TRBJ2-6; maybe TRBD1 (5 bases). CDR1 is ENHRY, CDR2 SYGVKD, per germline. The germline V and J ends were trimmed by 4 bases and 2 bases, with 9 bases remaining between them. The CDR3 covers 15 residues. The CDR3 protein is CAISGTFTGANVLTF. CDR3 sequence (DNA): TGTGCCATCAGTGGGACATTCACTGGGGCCAACGTCCTGACTTTC.

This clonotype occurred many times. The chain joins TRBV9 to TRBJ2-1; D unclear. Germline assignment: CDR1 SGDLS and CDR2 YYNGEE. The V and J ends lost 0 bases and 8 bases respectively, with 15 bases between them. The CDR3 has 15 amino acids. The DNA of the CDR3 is TGTGCCAGCAGCGTAGATCCGTTACCGTCGGATGAGCAGTTCTTC. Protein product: CASSVDPLPSDEQFF.

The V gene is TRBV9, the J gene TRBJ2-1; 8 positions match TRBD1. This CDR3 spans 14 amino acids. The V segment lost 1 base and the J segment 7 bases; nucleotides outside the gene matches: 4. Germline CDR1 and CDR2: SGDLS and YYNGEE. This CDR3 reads CASSVQGARNEQFF. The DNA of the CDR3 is TGTGCCAGCAGCGTACAGGGGGCACGGAATGAGCAGTTCTTC.

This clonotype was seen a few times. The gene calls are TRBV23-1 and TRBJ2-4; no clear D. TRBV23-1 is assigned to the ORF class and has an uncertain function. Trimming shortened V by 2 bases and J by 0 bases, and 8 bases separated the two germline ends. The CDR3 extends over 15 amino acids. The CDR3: CASSQLSLAKNIQYF. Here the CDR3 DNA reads TGCGCCAGCAGTCAACTGAGTCTAGCCAAAAACATTCAGTACTTC.

The CDR3 bases are TGCGCCAGCAGCCAAGATGCCCATTCCTCTGGAAACACCATATATTTT. Its protein is CASSQDAHSSGNTIYF. This rearrangement joins TRBV4-3 to TRBJ1-3; D remains ambiguous. The CDR3 is made up of 16 amino acids. Trimming took off 0 bases at V and 0 bases at J, with 9 bases between the two ends. In germline, CDR1 is LGHNA, CDR2 YSLEER.

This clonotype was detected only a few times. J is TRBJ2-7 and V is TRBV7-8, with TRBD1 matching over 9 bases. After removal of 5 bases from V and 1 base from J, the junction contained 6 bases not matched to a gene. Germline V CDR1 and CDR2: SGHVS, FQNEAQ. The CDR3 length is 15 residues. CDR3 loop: CASSRWDRASYEQYF. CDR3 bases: TGTGCCAGCAGCAGGTGGGACAGGGCATCCTACGAGCAGTACTTC. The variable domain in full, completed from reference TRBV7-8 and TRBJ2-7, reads GAGVSQSPRYKVAKRGQDVALRCDPISGHVSLFWYQQALGQGPEFLTYFQNEAQLDKSGLPSDRFFAERPEGSVSTLKIQRTQQEDSAVYLCASSRWDRASYEQYFGPGTRLTVT.

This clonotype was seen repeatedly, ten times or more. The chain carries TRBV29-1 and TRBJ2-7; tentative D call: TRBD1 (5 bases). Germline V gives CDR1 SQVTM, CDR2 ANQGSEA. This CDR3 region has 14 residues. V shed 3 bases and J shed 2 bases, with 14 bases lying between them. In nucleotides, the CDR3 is TGCAGCGTTGAGATGGCAGGGTATACCTACGAGCAGTACTTC. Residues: CSVEMAGYTYEQYF.

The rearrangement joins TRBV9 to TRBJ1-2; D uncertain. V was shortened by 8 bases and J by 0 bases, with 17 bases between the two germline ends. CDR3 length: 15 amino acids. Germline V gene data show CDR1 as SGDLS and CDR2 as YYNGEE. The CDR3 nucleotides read TGTGCCAGTAGCACAGATGGGGTACCTAACTATGGCTACACCTTC. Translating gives CASSTDGVPNYGYTF.

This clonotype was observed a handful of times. DNA of the CDR3: TGTGCCAGCAGCTTCACCGGCTCTGGGGCCAACGTCCTGACTTTC. As protein: CASSFTGSGANVLTF. The V and J genes are TRBV7-6 and TRBJ2-6; D is undetermined. In germline, CDR1 is SGHVS, CDR2 FNYEAQ. V was trimmed by 3 bases and J by 0 bases, leaving 6 bases between them. The CDR3 length is 15 residues.